This TCR beta chain stems from a study of T cells in Graves' hyperthyroidism and ophthalmopathy. Participants, patients aged 18 to 65, had newly diagnosed hyperthyroidism with a duration under 2 months. The study based diagnoses on clinical symptoms, serum thyroxine and TRAb, thyroid ultrasound and orbital computed tomography. Amplification of TCR beta CDR3 regions used RNA as the template. During a first-round RT-PCR of the TCR CDR3, the HTBI primer set was used. TCRdb recomputed calls from the multiplex PCR reads with MiXCR, one row per CDR3 protein. The table has about 700,000 distinct CDR3 sequences, about 14% seen once. This clonotype was recorded many times. Germline V gene data show CDR1 as SGHTS and CDR2 as YDEGEE. V was clipped by 2 bases and J by 6 bases; unmatched bases: 11. The CDR3 length is 15 residues.

The chain is built from TRBV5-8 and TRBJ2-7, with 7 bases that match TRBD1. Input material: blood. The TCR was taken from a woman aged 18-29 years with Graves' hyperthyroidism. CDR3: CASSLGERGLSEQYF. Written as DNA, the CDR3 is TGTGCCAGCAGCTTAGGGGAGAGGGGGCTCTCCGAGCAGTACTTC.